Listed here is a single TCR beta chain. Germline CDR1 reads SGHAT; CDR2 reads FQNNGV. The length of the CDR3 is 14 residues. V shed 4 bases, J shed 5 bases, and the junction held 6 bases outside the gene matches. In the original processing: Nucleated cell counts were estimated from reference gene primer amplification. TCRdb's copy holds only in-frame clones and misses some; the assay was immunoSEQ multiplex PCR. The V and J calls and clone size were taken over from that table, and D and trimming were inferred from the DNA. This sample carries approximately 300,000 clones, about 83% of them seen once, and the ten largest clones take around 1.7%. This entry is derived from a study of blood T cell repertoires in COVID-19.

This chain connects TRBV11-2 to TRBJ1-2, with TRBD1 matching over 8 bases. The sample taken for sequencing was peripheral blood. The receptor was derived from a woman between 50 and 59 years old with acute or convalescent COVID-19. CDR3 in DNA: TGTGCCAGCAGCTCCTACAGGGGGTCATATGGCTACACCTTC. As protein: CASSSYRGSYGYTF.